Listed here are 25 T cell receptor beta chains from one sample, sequenced in a study of shared clonotypes between healthy human individuals. Clones were sequenced by immunoSEQ multiplex PCR, and TCRdb holds only the in-frame ones, with some missing. The sample contains about 710,000 clones, approximately 77% of which appear only once. Sequenced: memory CD4+ T cells sorted from blood. Sample subset: CD45RA-negative fraction. Receptor source: a woman in her 30s in good health.

The chain combines TRBV27 with TRBJ2-7; 8 nucleotides line up with TRBD2. Trimming cost V 3 bases and J 3 bases; bases outside gene matches: 1. The germline V gene has CDR1 MNHEY and CDR2 SMNVEV (reference sequence). The CDR3 runs to 13 residues. The CDR3 bases are TGTGCCAGCAGTTTTCGGGGGGGCTACGAGCAGTACTTC. Translating gives CASSFRGGYEQYF.

The rearrangement joins TRBV6-6 to TRBJ2-3; perhaps TRBD2 as D (6 bases). The CDR3 is 12 amino acids. The germline V gene has CDR1 MNHNY and CDR2 SVGAGI (reference sequence). Trimming cost V 11 bases and J 2 bases, with 11 bases left between them. The DNA of the CDR3 is TGTGCCGCCAGCGGGTCCACAGATACGCAGTATTTT. This sequence encodes CAASGSTDTQYF.

This sequence joins TRBV5-4 and TRBJ1-2; D is unclear. CDR3 size: 15 residues. The ends were cut back, 3 bases at V and 3 bases at J, with 15 bases in the middle. Germline assignment: CDR1 SGHNT and CDR2 YYREEE (reference sequence). For the CDR3, the DNA is TGTGCCAGCAGCTCTTGGTGGTCTTTGGACTATGGCTACACCTTC. Its translation: CASSSWWSLDYGYTF. The whole variable domain, filled in from reference TRBV5-4 and TRBJ1-2, reads ETGVTQSPTHLIKTRGQQVTLRCSSQSGHNTVSWYQQALGQGPQFIFQYYREEENGRGNFPPRFSGLQFPNYSSELNVNALELDDSALYLCASSSWWSLDYGYTFGSGTRLTVV.

The genes are TRBV30 and TRBJ2-2; no firm D call. Germline CDR1 and CDR2: GTSNPN and SVGIG (reference sequence). Trimming cost V 6 bases and J 5 bases, with 16 bases left between them. This CDR3 region has 14 residues. CDR3: CACQMGSQTGELFF. DNA for the CDR3: TGTGCCTGCCAAATGGGGTCACAAACCGGGGAGCTGTTTTTT.

V usage is TRBV30 and J usage is TRBJ2-1; D remains unclear. Germline V gene lookup returns CDR1 GTSNPN and CDR2 SVGIG (reference sequence). The CDR3 runs 16 residues. The V end lost 4 bases, the J end lost 0 bases, and 16 bases lay between the germline ends. The CDR3 is CAWTQGATSSYNEQFF. CDR3 coding DNA: TGTGCCTGGACTCAAGGCGCAACGAGCTCCTACAATGAGCAGTTCTTC.

This rearrangement joins TRBV19 to TRBJ2-6; 7 bases line up with TRBD1. J lost 3 bases, V lost 6 bases, and 8 bases had no gene match. Germline CDR1 is LNHDA and CDR2 is SQIVND (reference sequence). The CDR3 consists of 16 residues. Here the CDR3 reads CASRTGRIFGANVLTF. The CDR3 region has the DNA TGTGCCAGTAGGACAGGGCGAATTTTTGGGGCCAACGTCCTGACTTTC.

The sample holds many counts of this clone. The CDR3 sequence: CASSLGGSTLLQETQYF. The CDR3 bases are TGTGCCAGCAGCCTTGGGGGTAGTACCCTACTCCAAGAGACCCAGTACTTC. The rearrangement uses TRBV11-2 and TRBJ2-5; D may correspond to TRBD1 or TRBD2 (5 bases each). The CDR3 runs 17 residues. V lost 5 bases and J 1 base, leaving 20 bases between the germline ends. Germline CDR1 and CDR2: SGHAT and FQNNGV. Full variable domain (missing parts from reference TRBV11-2 and TRBJ2-5): EAGVAQSPRYKIIEKRQSVAFWCNPISGHATLYWYQQILGQGPKLLIQFQNNGVVDDSQLPKDRFSAERLKGVDSTLKIQPAKLEDSAVYLCASSLGGSTLLQETQYFGPGTRLLVL.

The V call is TRBV5-4, the J call TRBJ2-5; D is unresolved. The germline CDR1 and CDR2 sequences are SGHNT and YYREEE (reference sequence). This CDR3 spans 13 amino acids. Trimming stripped 0 bases from V and 1 base from J, with 4 bases between. As DNA, the CDR3 is TGTGCCAGCAGCTTGGCAATCCAAGAGACCCAGTACTTC. Its translation: CASSLAIQETQYF.

This clone was counted a few times. The chain uses TRBV7-3 and TRBJ2-1; TRBD2 agrees at 11 bases. The CDR3 contains 13 residues. Germline V CDR1 and CDR2: SGHTA, FQGTGA. V was clipped by 8 bases and J by 8 bases; unmatched bases: 5. The CDR3, as DNA: TGTGCCAGCCAGATAGCGGGAGGGGATGAGCAGTTCTTC. This encodes CASQIAGGDEQFF.

The chain is built from TRBV6-4 and TRBJ2-2; the D is unclear. CDR1 is MRHNA, CDR2 SNTAGT, per germline. The CDR3 runs to 13 residues. With 3 bases removed from V and 2 bases from J, the gap between germline ends came to 4 bases. The CDR3 DNA follows: TGTGCCAGCAGTGAATCCAACACCGGGGAGCTGTTTTTT. This gives the protein CASSESNTGELFF.

Only a few counts were recorded for this clone. Other nucleotide sequences in the sample specify the same CDR3. The chain uses TRBV28 and TRBJ1-4; no reliable D call. The CDR3 is 11 amino acids. V gave up 2 bases and J gave up 8 bases, with 3 bases separating them. Germline V lookup: CDR1 MDHEN, CDR2 SYDVKM. The CDR3 bases are TGTGCCAGCAGTTTAACCGAAAAACTGTTTTTT. It is translated as CASSLTEKLFF.

The chain is built from TRBV28 and TRBJ2-7; 7 bases map to TRBD1. Germline V lookup: CDR1 MDHEN, CDR2 SYDVKM. This CDR3 comprises 15 residues. The junction had 12 bases not matched to a gene; V was cut back by 6 bases and J by 4 bases. The CDR3 protein is CASRWGTGQAYEQYF. The CDR3 bases are TGTGCCAGCAGATGGGGAACCGGACAGGCGTACGAGCAGTACTTC.

DNA for the CDR3: TGTGCCAGCAGCTTAGGTGGACAGGGTGATTCACCCCTCCACTTT. Residues: CASSLGGQGDSPLHF. The rearrangement uses TRBV11-2 and TRBJ1-6, with 8 bases lining up with TRBD1. The V gene end was trimmed by 1 base and the J gene end by 8 bases; junction bases not matched to a gene: 4. This CDR3 has 15 residues. Per germline, CDR1 SGHAT and CDR2 FQNNGV. The full variable domain, completed using reference TRBV11-2 and TRBJ1-6, is EAGVAQSPRYKIIEKRQSVAFWCNPISGHATLYWYQQILGQGPKLLIQFQNNGVVDDSQLPKDRFSAERLKGVDSTLKIQPAKLEDSAVYLCASSLGGQGDSPLHFGNGTRLTVT.

The chain carries TRBV2 and TRBJ1-2, with no clear D. Between the trimmed V and J ends, which lost 7 bases and 3 bases, there was a span of 15 bases. Germline CDR1 is SNHLY and CDR2 is FYNNEI. The CDR3 spans 14 residues. The CDR3 here is CASIMSGIHYGYTF. CDR3 bases: TGTGCCAGCATTATGTCCGGGATTCACTATGGCTACACCTTC.

V and J are TRBV13 and TRBJ1-1; unclear D gene. Germline V gives CDR1 PRHDT, CDR2 FYEKMQ (reference sequence). This CDR3 has 13 residues. V gave up 1 base and J gave up 6 bases, with 9 bases separating them. The DNA of the CDR3 is TGTGCCAGCAGCTTAGCTGGTCCGGCTGAAGCTTTCTTT. Translation: CASSLAGPAEAFF.

The gene calls are TRBV18 and TRBJ1-5; D perhaps matches TRBD1 (5 bases). This CDR3 comprises 17 residues. V lost 1 base to trimming and J lost 0 bases, with 13 bases between them. Germline V gene data show CDR1 as KGHSH and CDR2 as LQKENI. The CDR3 DNA sequence: TGTGCCAGCTCACCACGGGGAGCGGGGACTAGCAATCAGCCCCAGCATTTT. Its translation is CASSPRGAGTSNQPQHF. Looking up the rest from reference TRBV18 and TRBJ1-5 gives the full variable domain: NAGVMQNPRHLVRRRGQEARLRCSPMKGHSHVYWYRQLPEEGLKFMVYLQKENIIDESGMPKERFSAEFPKEGPSILRIQQVVRGDSAAYFCASSPRGAGTSNQPQHFGDGTRLSIL.

The chain joins TRBV5-1 to TRBJ2-7; maybe TRBD2 (5 bases). CDR1 is SGHRS, CDR2 YFSETQ, per germline. Trimming cost V 2 bases and J 3 bases, with 15 bases left between them. The CDR3 sequence is 15 residues long. The CDR3 DNA is TGCGCCAGCAGCTTCTCGGACGGTCGGGACTACGAGCAGTACTTC. Translation: CASSFSDGRDYEQYF. The full variable domain, completed using reference TRBV5-1 and TRBJ2-7, is KAGVTQTPRYLIKTRGQQVTLSCSPISGHRSVSWYQQTPGQGLQFLFEYFSETQRNKGNFPGRFSGRQFSNSRSEMNVSTLELGDSALYLCASSFSDGRDYEQYFGPGTRLTVT.

V usage is TRBV27 and J usage is TRBJ2-1; TRBD2 agrees at 14 bases. From germline, CDR1 is MNHEY and CDR2 SMNVEV (reference sequence). The ends lost 2 bases at V and 0 bases at J; junction bases unmatched: 6. This CDR3 is 19 amino acids long. CDR3 coding DNA: TGTGCCAGCAGTTTAAGCTGGACTAGCGGGAGGCGCTCCTACAATGAGCAGTTCTTC. The encoded protein is CASSLSWTSGRRSYNEQFF.

J is TRBJ2-7 and V is TRBV28, with 7 bases lining up with TRBD1. J lost 7 bases, V lost 7 bases, and 16 bases had no gene match. The CDR3 contains 15 residues. Germline V CDR1 and CDR2: MDHEN, SYDVKM. The CDR3 sequence: CASTPTGAGSREQYF. In DNA form, the CDR3 reads TGTGCCAGCACCCCAACAGGGGCAGGTAGCCGAGAGCAGTACTTC.

The rearrangement links TRBV18 to TRBJ2-5, with D tentatively TRBD1 or TRBD2 (5 bases each). Germline V gene sequence: CDR1 KGHSH, CDR2 LQKENI. The V end was cut by 5 bases, the J end by 1 base, with 14 bases between. CDR3 size: 15 residues. The CDR3 here is CASSGTLMGQETQYF. The CDR3 DNA reads TGTGCCAGCTCAGGGACCCTGATGGGCCAAGAGACCCAGTACTTC.

The chain recombines TRBV10-1 with TRBJ2-2; D is uncertain. Germline V gene data show CDR1 as WNHNN and CDR2 as SYGVQD (reference sequence). The CDR3 is 14 amino acids. V was shortened by 6 bases and J by 1 base, with 9 bases between the two germline ends. The CDR3 loop is CASRKYRNTGELFF. DNA of the CDR3: TGCGCCAGCAGGAAGTACAGGAACACCGGGGAGCTGTTTTTT.

The chain links TRBV28 to TRBJ2-5; D possibly uses TRBD1 or TRBD2 (6 bases each). CDR1 is MDHEN and CDR2 is SYDVKM in the germline V gene. V was cut by 5 bases and J by 2 bases, with 15 bases left in between. This CDR3 is built from 15 residues. CDR3 nucleotides: TGTGCCAGCAGTCCCGAAGGGGGGCGGCAAGAGACCCAGTACTTC. Translating gives CASSPEGGRQETQYF.

The rearrangement uses TRBV18 and TRBJ2-1, with D uncertain. Deletions cut 1 base from V and 6 bases from J, with 7 bases between. Germline V gene data show CDR1 as KGHSH and CDR2 as LQKENI. CDR3 length equals 13 residues. The CDR3 region is CASSPLNGNEQFF. In nucleotides, the CDR3 is TGTGCCAGCTCACCACTTAATGGCAATGAGCAGTTCTTC.

In its sample, this clone was seen a few times. The genes are TRBV2 and TRBJ2-7, with D perhaps being TRBD1 or TRBD2 (6 bases each). The CDR3 sequence is 13 residues long. Germline CDR1 is SNHLY and CDR2 is FYNNEI. V was clipped by 6 bases and J by 1 base, with 10 bases between them. The CDR3 DNA reads as TGTGCCAGCAGGAGGGGGGAATCCTACGAGCAGTACTTC. Translating gives CASRRGESYEQYF.

V and J are TRBV7-2 and TRBJ1-1; D is possibly TRBD1 (6 bases). V shed 5 bases and J shed 0 bases, with 13 bases lying between them. CDR1 is SGHTA and CDR2 is FQGNSA in the germline V gene. CDR3 size: 15 residues. Here the CDR3 DNA reads TGTGCCAGCAGCCCCATCCAGGGGATGAACACTGAAGCTTTCTTT. This translates into CASSPIQGMNTEAFF.